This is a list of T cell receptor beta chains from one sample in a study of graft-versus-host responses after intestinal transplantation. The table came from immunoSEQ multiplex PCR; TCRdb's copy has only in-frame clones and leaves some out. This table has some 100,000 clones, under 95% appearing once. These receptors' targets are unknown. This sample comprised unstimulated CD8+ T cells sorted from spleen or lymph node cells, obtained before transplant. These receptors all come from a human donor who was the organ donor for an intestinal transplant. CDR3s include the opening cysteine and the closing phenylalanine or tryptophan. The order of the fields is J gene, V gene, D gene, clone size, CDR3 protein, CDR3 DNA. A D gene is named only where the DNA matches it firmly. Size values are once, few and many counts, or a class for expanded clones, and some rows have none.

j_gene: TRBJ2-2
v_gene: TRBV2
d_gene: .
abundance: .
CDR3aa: CASSPTGELFF
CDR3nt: TGTGCCAGCAGCCCTACCGGGGAGCTGTTTTTT

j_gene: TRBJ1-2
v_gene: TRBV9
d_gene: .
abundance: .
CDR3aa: CASTVYRNYYGYTF
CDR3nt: TGTGCCAGCACCGTTTACAGGAACTACTATGGCTACACCTTC

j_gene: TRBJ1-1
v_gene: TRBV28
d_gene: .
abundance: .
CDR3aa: CASSPDSEVTEAFF
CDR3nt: TGTGCCAGCAGCCCAGACAGTGAGGTCACTGAAGCTTTCTTT

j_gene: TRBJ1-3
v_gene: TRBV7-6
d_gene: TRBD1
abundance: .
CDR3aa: CASSHLPGTGDYSGNTIYF
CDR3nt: TGTGCCAGCAGCCATTTACCCGGGACAGGCGACTACTCTGGAAACACCATATATTTT

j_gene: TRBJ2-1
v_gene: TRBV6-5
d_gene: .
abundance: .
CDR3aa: CASKGDVSYEQFF
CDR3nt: TGTGCCAGCAAGGGGGACGTCTCGTATGAGCAGTTCTTC

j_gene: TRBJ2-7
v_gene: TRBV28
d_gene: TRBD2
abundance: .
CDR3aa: CASSSGLAGVVSYEQYF
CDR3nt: TGTGCCAGCAGTTCCGGACTAGCGGGAGTGGTTTCCTACGAGCAGTACTTC

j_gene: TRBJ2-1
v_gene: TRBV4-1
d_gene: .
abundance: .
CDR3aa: CASSQDTGSYNEQFF
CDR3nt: TGCGCCAGCAGCCAAGACACCGGCTCCTACAATGAGCAGTTCTTC

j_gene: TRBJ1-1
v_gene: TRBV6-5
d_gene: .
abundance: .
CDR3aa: CASVEKYSMNTEAFF
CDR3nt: TGTGCCAGCGTTGAGAAGTATTCTATGAACACTGAAGCTTTCTTT

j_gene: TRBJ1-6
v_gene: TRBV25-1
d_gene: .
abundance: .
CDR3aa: CASSEYTAGEINSPLHF
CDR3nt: TGTGCCAGCAGTGAATATACCGCGGGAGAGATTAATTCACCCCTCCACTTT

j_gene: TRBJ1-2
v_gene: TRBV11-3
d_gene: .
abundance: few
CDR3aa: CASRGGVDGYTF
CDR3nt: TGTGCCAGCAGGGGAGGGGTAGATGGCTACACCTTC

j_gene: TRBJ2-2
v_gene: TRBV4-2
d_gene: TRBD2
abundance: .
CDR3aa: CASSQGPFVVLAGVMTTNTGELFF
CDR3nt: TGTGCCAGCAGCCAAGGGCCTTTCGTAGTGCTAGCGGGTGTGATGACGACGAACACCGGGGAGCTGTTTTTT

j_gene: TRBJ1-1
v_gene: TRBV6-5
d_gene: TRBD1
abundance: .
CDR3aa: CASSVGTALPTFF
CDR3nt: TGTGCCAGCAGTGTGGGGACAGCTTTACCGACTTTCTTT

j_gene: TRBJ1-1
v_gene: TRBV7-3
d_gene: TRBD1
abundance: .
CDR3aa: CASSLHPGTGVEDTEAFF
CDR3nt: TGTGCCAGCAGCCTTCATCCCGGGACAGGGGTTGAGGACACTGAAGCTTTCTTT

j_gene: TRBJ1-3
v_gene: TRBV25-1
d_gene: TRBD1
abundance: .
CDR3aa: CASSDYFSDRGFGNTIYF
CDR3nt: TGTGCCAGCAGTGATTACTTTTCGGACAGGGGGTTTGGAAACACCATATATTTT

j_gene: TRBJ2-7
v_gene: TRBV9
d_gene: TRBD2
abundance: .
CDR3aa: CASSPAGFYEQYF
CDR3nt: TGTGCCAGCAGCCCAGCGGGGTTTTACGAGCAGTACTTC

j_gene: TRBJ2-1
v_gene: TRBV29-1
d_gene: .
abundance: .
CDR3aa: CSVDDSPSYNEQFF
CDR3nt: TGCAGCGTTGACGATAGTCCTTCATACAATGAGCAGTTCTTC

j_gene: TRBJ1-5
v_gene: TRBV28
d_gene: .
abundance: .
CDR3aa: CASNGGARPDSNQPQHF
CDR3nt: TGTGCCAGCAATGGAGGGGCGCGACCCGACAGTAATCAGCCCCAGCATTTT

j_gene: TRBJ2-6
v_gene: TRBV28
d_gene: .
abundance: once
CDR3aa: CASSFQYSGANVLTF
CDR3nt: TGTGCCAGCAGTTTTCAGTACTCTGGGGCCAACGTCCTGACTTTC

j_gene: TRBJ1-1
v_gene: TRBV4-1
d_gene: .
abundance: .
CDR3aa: CASSQSPQTVNTEAFF
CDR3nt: TGCGCCAGCAGCCAATCCCCCCAAACAGTGAACACTGAAGCTTTCTTT

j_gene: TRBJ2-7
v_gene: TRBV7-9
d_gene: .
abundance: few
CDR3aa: CASSFGIREFDEQYF
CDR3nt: TGTGCCAGCAGCTTTGGGATCCGGGAGTTCGACGAGCAGTACTTC

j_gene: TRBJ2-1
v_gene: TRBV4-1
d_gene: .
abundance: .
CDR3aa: CASSQEGGTSYNEQFF
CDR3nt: TGCGCCAGCAGCCAAGAGGGAGGAACGTCCTACAATGAGCAGTTCTTC

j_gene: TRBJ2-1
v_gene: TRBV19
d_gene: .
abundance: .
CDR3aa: CASSYGGRGNEQFF
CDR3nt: TGTGCCAGTAGTTATGGGGGGAGAGGCAATGAGCAGTTCTTC

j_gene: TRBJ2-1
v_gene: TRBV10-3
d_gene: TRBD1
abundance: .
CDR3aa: CAISAAGQGALSSYNEQFF
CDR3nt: TGTGCCATCAGTGCTGCGGGACAGGGGGCGCTTAGCTCCTACAATGAGCAGTTCTTC

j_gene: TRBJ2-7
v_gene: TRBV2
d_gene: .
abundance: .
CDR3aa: CATWGLFTEQYF
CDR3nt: TGTGCCACCTGGGGACTTTTTACTGAGCAGTACTTC

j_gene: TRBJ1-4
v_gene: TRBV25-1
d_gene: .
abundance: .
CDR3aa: CASSGGEKLFF
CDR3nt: TGTGCCAGCAGTGGCGGGGAAAAACTGTTTTTT

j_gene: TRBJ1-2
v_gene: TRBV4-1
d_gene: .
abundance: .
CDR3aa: CASSRQQGGNGYTF
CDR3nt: TGCGCCAGCAGCCGGCAACAGGGTGGCAATGGCTACACCTTC

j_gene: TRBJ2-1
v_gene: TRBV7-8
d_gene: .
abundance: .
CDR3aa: CASSPFTSFYNEQFF
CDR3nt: TGTGCCAGCAGCCCATTCACTAGCTTCTACAATGAGCAGTTCTTC

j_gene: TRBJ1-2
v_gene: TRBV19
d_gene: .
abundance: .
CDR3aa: CASSSWDTESYGYTF
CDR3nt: TGTGCCAGCAGTTCATGGGACACCGAATCTTATGGCTACACCTTC

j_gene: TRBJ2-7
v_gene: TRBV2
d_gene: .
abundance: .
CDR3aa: CASSLYRREQYF
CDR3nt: TGTGCCAGCAGTTTATACAGAAGGGAGCAGTACTTC

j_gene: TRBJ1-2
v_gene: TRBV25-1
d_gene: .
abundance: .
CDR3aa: CASNRTRVYGYTF
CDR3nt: TGTGCCAGCAACAGAACGAGAGTTTATGGCTACACCTTC

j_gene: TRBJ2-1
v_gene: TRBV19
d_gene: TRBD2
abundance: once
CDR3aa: CASFPGLAGGEQFF
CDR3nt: TGTGCCAGTTTTCCTGGACTAGCGGGAGGAGAGCAGTTCTTC

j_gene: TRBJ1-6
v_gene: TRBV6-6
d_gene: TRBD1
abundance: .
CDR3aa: CASIEGGVNSPLHF
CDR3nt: TGTGCCAGCATCGAAGGGGGCGTGAATTCACCCCTCCACTTT

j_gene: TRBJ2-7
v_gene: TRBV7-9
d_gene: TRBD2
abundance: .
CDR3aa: CASSLEALAGGFEQYF
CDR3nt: TGTGCCAGCAGCTTAGAAGCTTTAGCGGGAGGGTTCGAGCAGTACTTC

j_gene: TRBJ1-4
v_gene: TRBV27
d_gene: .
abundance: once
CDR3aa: CASSVWRGNEKLFF
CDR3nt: TGTGCCAGCAGCGTCTGGCGGGGTAATGAAAAACTGTTTTTT

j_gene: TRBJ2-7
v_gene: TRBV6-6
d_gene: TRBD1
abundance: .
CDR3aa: CASSYSTGTGVPEQYF
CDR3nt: TGTGCCAGCAGTTACTCTACGGGGACAGGGGTCCCCGAGCAGTACTTC

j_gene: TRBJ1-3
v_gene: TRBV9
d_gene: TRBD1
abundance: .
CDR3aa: CASSVETGGSLGNTIYF
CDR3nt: TGTGCCAGCAGCGTGGAGACAGGGGGCTCGCTCGGAAACACCATATATTTT

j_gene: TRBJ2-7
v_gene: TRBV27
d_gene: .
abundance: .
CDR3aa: CASSFGGYHYEQYF
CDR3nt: TGTGCCAGCAGTTTCGGCGGTTACCACTACGAGCAGTACTTC

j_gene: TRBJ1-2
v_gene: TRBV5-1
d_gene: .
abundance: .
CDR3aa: CASSLDAGWGSVGGYTF
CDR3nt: TGCGCCAGCAGCTTGGACGCGGGGTGGGGGTCTGTCGGTGGCTACACCTTC

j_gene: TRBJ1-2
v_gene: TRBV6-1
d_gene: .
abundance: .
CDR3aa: CASSEVRGWSGYTF
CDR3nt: TGTGCCAGCAGTGAAGTGAGGGGGTGGTCCGGCTACACCTTC

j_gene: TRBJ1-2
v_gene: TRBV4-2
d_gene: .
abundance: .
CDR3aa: CASSQDSGYTF
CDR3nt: TGTGCCAGCAGCCAAGACAGTGGCTACACCTTC

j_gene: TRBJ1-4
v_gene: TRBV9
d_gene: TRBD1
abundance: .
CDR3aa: CANTGGEVEKLFF
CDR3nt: TGTGCCAATACAGGGGGTGAGGTTGAAAAACTGTTTTTT

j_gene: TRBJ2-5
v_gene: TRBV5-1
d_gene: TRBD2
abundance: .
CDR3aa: CASSLVLAGEETQYF
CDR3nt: TGCGCCAGCAGCTTGGTTCTAGCGGGTGAAGAGACCCAGTACTTC

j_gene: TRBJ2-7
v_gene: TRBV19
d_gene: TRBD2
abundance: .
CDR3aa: CASSITSAGAYEQYF
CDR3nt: TGTGCCAGTAGCATAACCTCGGCGGGAGCCTACGAGCAGTACTTC

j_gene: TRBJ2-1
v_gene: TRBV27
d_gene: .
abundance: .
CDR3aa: CASAPGSLGDEQFF
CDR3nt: TGTGCCAGCGCCCCCGGGAGCCTAGGCGATGAGCAGTTCTTC

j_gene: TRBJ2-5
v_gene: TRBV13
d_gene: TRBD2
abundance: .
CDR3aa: CASSSITSGGALKTQYF
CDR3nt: TGTGCCAGCAGCTCGATCACTAGCGGGGGGGCCCTCAAGACCCAGTACTTC

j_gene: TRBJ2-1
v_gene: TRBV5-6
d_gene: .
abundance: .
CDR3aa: CASSLGGQGGYNEQFF
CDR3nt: TGTGCCAGCAGCTTGGGCGGGCAGGGGGGTTACAATGAGCAGTTCTTC

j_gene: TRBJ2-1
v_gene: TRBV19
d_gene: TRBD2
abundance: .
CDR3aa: CASSFGGYNEQFF
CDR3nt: TGTGCCAGTAGTTTCGGGGGGTACAATGAGCAGTTCTTC

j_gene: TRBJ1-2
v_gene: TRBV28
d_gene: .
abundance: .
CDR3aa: CASSPSRVRYTGYTF
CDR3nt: TGTGCCAGCAGTCCCAGCAGGGTCCGGTATACTGGCTACACCTTC

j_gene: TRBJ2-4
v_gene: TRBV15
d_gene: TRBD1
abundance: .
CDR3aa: CATSRRLGTGPNIQYF
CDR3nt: TGTGCCACCAGCAGGAGGCTGGGGACAGGGCCCAACATTCAGTACTTC

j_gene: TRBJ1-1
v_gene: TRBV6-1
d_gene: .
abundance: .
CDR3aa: CASSDGNVNTEAFF
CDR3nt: TGTGCCAGCAGTGACGGGAATGTGAACACTGAAGCTTTCTTT

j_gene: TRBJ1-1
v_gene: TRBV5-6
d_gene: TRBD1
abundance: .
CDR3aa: CASSLGWTGGTEAFF
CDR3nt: TGTGCCAGCAGCTTGGGGTGGACAGGGGGCACTGAAGCTTTCTTT

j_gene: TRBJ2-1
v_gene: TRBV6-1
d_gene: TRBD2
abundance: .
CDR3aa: CASSVQSGTSGDNEQFF
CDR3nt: TGTGCCAGCAGTGTCCAATCCGGGACTAGCGGGGACAATGAGCAGTTCTTC

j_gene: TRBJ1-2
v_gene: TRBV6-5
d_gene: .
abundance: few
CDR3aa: CASSYLGASYGYTF
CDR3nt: TGTGCCAGCAGTTATCTAGGGGCTTCCTATGGCTACACCTTC

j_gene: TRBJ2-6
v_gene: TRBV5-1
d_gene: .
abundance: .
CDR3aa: CASSLTADSGANVLTF
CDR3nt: TGCGCCAGCAGCTTAACAGCAGATTCTGGGGCCAACGTCCTGACTTTC